The clone carrying this TCR beta chain was recorded at least ten times. Its antigen is not identified. TCRdb recomputed calls from the PCR reads with MiXCR, one row per CDR3 protein. The table includes over 600,000 distinct CDR3 sequences, about 20% detected once. This sample was included in a study of molecular identifiers for immune sequencing clone quantification. Study-level points and caveats: In CMV-specific effectors, clones above 20 copies held over 99% of molecules; naive, under 1%.

V was pared by 1 base and J by 3 bases, with 17 bases between. The CDR3 runs 16 residues. Per germline, CDR1 SQVTM and CDR2 ANQGSEA. The sample was naive CD8+ T cells from blood, with Jurkat cell RNA spiked in. Subset specified: FACS-sorted CD8+CD4-CCR7+CD45RA+ naive T cells. This receptor was taken from a human donor in good health. Some libraries in this study had Jurkat cell RNA spiked in. V usage is TRBV29-1 and J usage is TRBJ2-3; D tentatively reads TRBD1 or TRBD2 (6 bases each). CDR3 in DNA: TGCAGCGTTGAAGTGAGGGGGGTTGGGGGGACAGATACGCAGTATTTT. This encodes CSVEVRGVGGTDTQYF.